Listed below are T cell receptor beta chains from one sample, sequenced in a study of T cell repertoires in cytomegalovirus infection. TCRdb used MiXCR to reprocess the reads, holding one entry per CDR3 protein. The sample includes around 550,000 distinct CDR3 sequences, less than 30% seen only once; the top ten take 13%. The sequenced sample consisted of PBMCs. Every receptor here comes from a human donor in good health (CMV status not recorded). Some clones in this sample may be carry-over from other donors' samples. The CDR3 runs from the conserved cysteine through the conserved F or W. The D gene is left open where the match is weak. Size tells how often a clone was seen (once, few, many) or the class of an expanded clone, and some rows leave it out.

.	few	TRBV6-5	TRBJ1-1	TGTGCCAGCAGTTACAATAAATACACTGAAGCTTTCTTT	CASSYNKYTEAFF
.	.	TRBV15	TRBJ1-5	TGTGCCACCAGCAGAGATCCAGGCCAGCCCCAGCATTTT	CATSRDPGQPQHF
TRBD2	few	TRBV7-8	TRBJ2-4	TGTGCCAGCAGCTCTTCGGTGGGGGGGGACATTCAGTACTTC	CASSSSVGGDIQYF
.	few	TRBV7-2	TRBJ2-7	TGTGCCAGCAGGGACGGAGGCCGCGACGAGCAGTACTTC	CASRDGGRDEQYF
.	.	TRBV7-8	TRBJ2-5	TGTGCCAGCAGCTGGGCCCAAGAGACCCAGTACTTC	CASSWAQETQYF
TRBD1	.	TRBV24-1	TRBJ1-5	TGTGCCACCAGTGATGGACAGGGGTCGGCCAATCAGCCCCAGCATTTT	CATSDGQGSANQPQHF
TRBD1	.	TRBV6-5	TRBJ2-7	TGTGCCAGCAGTTACTCGAGACAGGGTTACGAGCAGTACTTC	CASSYSRQGYEQYF
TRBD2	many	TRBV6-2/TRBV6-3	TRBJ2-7	TGTGCCAGCAGCCCAATTAGCGGGTCCTACGAGCAGTACTTC	CASSPISGSYEQYF
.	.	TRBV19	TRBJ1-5	TGTGCCAGTAGTATAGAGTTAAATCAGCCCCAGCATTTT	CASSIELNQPQHF
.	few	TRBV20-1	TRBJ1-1	TGCAGTGCTAGGGAGGGCGAAGCTTTCTTT	CSAREGEAFF
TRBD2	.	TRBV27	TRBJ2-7	TGTGCCAGCAGTACACTAGCGGGATCACACGAGCAGTACTTC	CASSTLAGSHEQYF
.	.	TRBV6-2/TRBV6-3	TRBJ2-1	TGTGCCAGCAGTTACTTGGGGGACAATGAGCAGTTCTTC	CASSYLGDNEQFF
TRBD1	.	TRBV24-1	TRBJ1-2	TGTGCCACCAGTGATCCGGGACAGGCGTATGGCTACACCTTC	CATSDPGQAYGYTF
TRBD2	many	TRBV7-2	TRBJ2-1	TGTGCCAGCAGCTTACCAACCGGGACTAGCGGAGGACTCAATGAGCAGTTCTTC	CASSLPTGTSGGLNEQFF
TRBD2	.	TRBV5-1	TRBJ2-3	TGCGCCAGCAGCTTGGTTCCTAGCGGGATTGCAGATACGCAGTATTTT	CASSLVPSGIADTQYF
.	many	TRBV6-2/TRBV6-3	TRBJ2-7	TGTGCCAGCAGTCCCTCCATAGCGAGCTCCTACGAGCAGTACTTC	CASSPSIASSYEQYF
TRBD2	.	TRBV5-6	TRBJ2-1	TGTGCCAGCAGCTTTACGTCCTTTGGACTAGCGTCCTACAATGAGCAGTTCTTC	CASSFTSFGLASYNEQFF
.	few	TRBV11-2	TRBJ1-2	TGTGCCAGCAGCTTCGGGGCAGAGAACTATGGCTACACCTTC	CASSFGAENYGYTF
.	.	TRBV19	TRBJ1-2	TGTGCCAGTGGTAATAGCGAAACAGATGGCTACACCTTC	CASGNSETDGYTF
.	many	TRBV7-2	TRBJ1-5	TGTGCCAGCAGCTTAGATCAGGGGCGGGCTCAGCCCCAGCATTTT	CASSLDQGRAQPQHF
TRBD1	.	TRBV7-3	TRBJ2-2	TGTGCCAGCAGCGTGCAACCCGACAGGGTGTTGACCGGGGAGCTGTTTTTT	CASSVQPDRVLTGELFF
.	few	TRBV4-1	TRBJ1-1	TGCGCCAGCACCGACTCCGCTGAAGCTTTCTTT	CASTDSAEAFF
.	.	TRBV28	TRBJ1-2	TGTGCCAGCAGTTTAAGAACAGCTGGCTACACCTTC	CASSLRTAGYTF
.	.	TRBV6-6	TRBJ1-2	TGTGCCAGCATCACAACCGGGGAGTCCTACGGCTACACCTTC	CASITTGESYGYTF
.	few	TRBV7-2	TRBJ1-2	TGTGCCAGCAGCTTAGATGGGGGAAAGGGCTATGGCTACACCTTC	CASSLDGGKGYGYTF
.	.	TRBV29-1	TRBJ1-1	TGCAGCGTTGGGCCGGACGGGGGGGGAGCGGCGAACACTGAAGCTTTCTTT	CSVGPDGGGAANTEAFF
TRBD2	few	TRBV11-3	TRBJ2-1	TGTGCCAGCAGCCCCAACCCACTAAGCGGGACCTACAATGAGCAGTTCTTC	CASSPNPLSGTYNEQFF
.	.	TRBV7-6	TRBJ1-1	TGTGCCAGCAGTCATCCCAGAGGGACGATGAACACTGAAGCTTTCTTT	CASSHPRGTMNTEAFF
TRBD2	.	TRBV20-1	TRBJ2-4	TGCAGTGCTAGACCCAGGACTAGCGGGAGGGTAGTGGACAAAAACATTCAGTACTTC	CSARPRTSGRVVDKNIQYF
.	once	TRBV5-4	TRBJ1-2	TGTGCCAGCAGCCCACGCAGAGAGAACGGCTACACCTTC	CASSPRRENGYTF
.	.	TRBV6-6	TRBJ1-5	TGTGCCAGCAGTTACGAGGGACGCAATCAGCCCCAGCATTTT	CASSYEGRNQPQHF
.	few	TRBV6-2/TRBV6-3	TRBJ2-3	TGTGCCAGCAGTGAGCAGGGAGCAGATACGCAGTATTTT	CASSEQGADTQYF
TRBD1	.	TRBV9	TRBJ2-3	TGTGCCAGCAAAAGAGGACAGGAGAGGGATACGCAGTATTTT	CASKRGQERDTQYF
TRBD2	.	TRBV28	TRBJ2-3	TGTGCCAGCAGACCGACGACTAGCGGGAGAAATACGCAGTATTTT	CASRPTTSGRNTQYF
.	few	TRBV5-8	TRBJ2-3	TGTGCCAGCAGCTTGGGAGGTCAGCCAGATACGCAGTATTTT	CASSLGGQPDTQYF
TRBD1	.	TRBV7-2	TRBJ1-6	TGTGCCAGCAGCCTGGCGGGACAGGGTAATAATTCACCCCTCCACTTT	CASSLAGQGNNSPLHF
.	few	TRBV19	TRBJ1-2	TGTGCCAGTAGTATCGGCAGGAACTATGGCTACACCTTC	CASSIGRNYGYTF
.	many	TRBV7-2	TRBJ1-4	TGTGCCAGCACCACTGAGCTGGCTAATGAAAAACTGTTTTTT	CASTTELANEKLFF
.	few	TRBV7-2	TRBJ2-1	TGTGCCAGCAGCCTCCGACTAGTATTCTCCTACAATGAGCAGTTCTTC	CASSLRLVFSYNEQFF
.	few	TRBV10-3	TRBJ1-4	TGTGCCATCAGTGAGTCGAGCGGATCGGGGGAAAAACTGTTTTTT	CAISESSGSGEKLFF
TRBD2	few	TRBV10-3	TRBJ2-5	TGTGCCACTACCGGGACTAGCCCCCAAGAGACCCAGTACTTC	CATTGTSPQETQYF
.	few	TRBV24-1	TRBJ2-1	TGTGCCACCAGTGATTTTGTGGCTTTCAACAATGAGCAGTTCTTC	CATSDFVAFNNEQFF
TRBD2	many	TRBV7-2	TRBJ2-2	TGTGCCAGCACCGGGACTAGCGGGAGAACCACCGGGGAGCTGTTTTTT	CASTGTSGRTTGELFF
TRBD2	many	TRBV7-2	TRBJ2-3	TGTGCCAGCAGCTTTCCGGGACTAGCGGGAGTGAACCCTCGCACAGATACGCAGTATTTT	CASSFPGLAGVNPRTDTQYF
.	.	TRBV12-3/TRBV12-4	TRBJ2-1	TGTGCCAGCAGCCGTCGACTAGTTCGGTCCGGTGAGCAGTTCTTC	CASSRRLVRSGEQFF
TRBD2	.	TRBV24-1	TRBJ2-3	TGTGCCACCAGTGATTTCACTAGCGGGAGGACAGATACGCAGTATTTT	CATSDFTSGRTDTQYF
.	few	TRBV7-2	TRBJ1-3	TGTGCCAGCAGTCTACAGGGTCTCTCTGGAAACACCATATATTTT	CASSLQGLSGNTIYF
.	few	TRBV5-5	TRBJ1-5	TGTGCCAGCAGCTTGGAAGGGACATACTCGCCCCAGCATTTT	CASSLEGTYSPQHF